The rows below give T cell receptor beta chains drawn from one sample of a study of molecular identifiers for immune sequencing clone quantification. TCRdb ran MiXCR on the PCR reads and lists one entry per CDR3 protein. This table holds some 89,000 distinct CDR3 sequences, approximately 25% found once. The specimen was naive CD8+ T cells from blood, with Jurkat cell RNA spiked in. The receptors were gathered from a human donor in good health. Some libraries in this study had Jurkat cell RNA spiked in. Both conserved end residues are part of each CDR3. A D gene is named only where the DNA matches it firmly. The size of a clone is reported for some rows only, either as once, few or many, or as a class for expanded clones.

>TRBV5-4|many|TRBJ1-1|TRBD1|15
TGTGCCAGCAGCCGTGCCGGGACAGAGAACACTGAAGCTTTCTTT
CASSRAGTENTEAFF
>TRBV4-3|many|TRBJ2-4|-|14
TGCGCCAGCAGCCAAGAAAACAGGAAGGACATTCAGTACTTC
CASSQENRKDIQYF
>TRBV3-1|many|TRBJ2-7|-|15
TGTGCCAGCAGCCAAGTGCCGGGGGATACCTACGAGCAGTACTTC
CASSQVPGDTYEQYF
>TRBV27|many|TRBJ2-5|-|15
TGTGCCAGCAGCCCAACGATAATGTACCAAGAGACCCAGTACTTC
CASSPTIMYQETQYF
>TRBV12-3/TRBV12-4|-|TRBJ2-7|TRBD2|15
TGTGCCAGCAGTCTCGCTAGCGGGGGCTATAACGAGCAGTACTTC
CASSLASGGYNEQYF
>TRBV5-8|many|TRBJ2-3|-|8
TGTGCCAGCACCCCAAGGTATTTT
CASTPRYF
>TRBV29-1|-|TRBJ1-1|TRBD1|13
TGCAGCGTTCATTACAGGGGACACACTGAAGCTTTCTTT
CSVHYRGHTEAFF
>TRBV6-5|few|TRBJ2-1|-|15
TGTGCCAGCAGTTACTCGGGGCTAAAATACAATGAGCAGTTCTTC
CASSYSGLKYNEQFF
>TRBV12-5|many|TRBJ2-3|-|15
TGTGCTAGTGGTTTGGTAATCGGACAGACAGATACGCAGTATTTT
CASGLVIGQTDTQYF
>TRBV11-2|many|TRBJ2-7|-|17
TGTGCCAGCAGCCCCATTAGTTCCCCGGGCAGGGCCTACGAGCAGTACTTC
CASSPISSPGRAYEQYF
>TRBV6-5|many|TRBJ2-5|-|13
TGTGCCAGCCGAACAGGGAGGGTGGAGACCCAGTACTTC
CASRTGRVETQYF
>TRBV19|many|TRBJ2-5|-|17
TGTGCCAGTAGTATAGATTTTACAGGCCCTAACCAAGAGACCCAGTACTTC
CASSIDFTGPNQETQYF
>TRBV6-1|many|TRBJ1-1|-|12
TGTGCCAGCAGTTGGGGGGTCACTGAAGCTTTCTTT
CASSWGVTEAFF
>TRBV14|many|TRBJ2-3|-|13
TGTGCCAGCAGCCCTCCCGCACCGGATACGCAGTATTTT
CASSPPAPDTQYF
>TRBV27|many|TRBJ2-7|-|14
TGTGCCAGCAGTTTAACCGCAGGGGCCTACGAGCAGTACTTC
CASSLTAGAYEQYF
>TRBV12-5|many|TRBJ2-1|TRBD2|19
TGTGCTAGTGGTTTGGTAGCGACTAGCGGGAGCCCCCCCGACGATGAGCAGTTCTTC
CASGLVATSGSPPDDEQFF
>TRBV5-8|many|TRBJ2-2|TRBD1|16
TGTGCCAGCAGCTGGGGACAGGGCGCGAACACCGGGGAGCTGTTTTTT
CASSWGQGANTGELFF
>TRBV4-3|many|TRBJ2-3|TRBD2|16
TGCGCCAGCAGCCAAGATCCCGGGGGGAGCACAGATACGCAGTATTTT
CASSQDPGGSTDTQYF
>TRBV7-6|many|TRBJ2-7|TRBD2|15
TGTGCCAGCAGCCAAACGACTAGCGGGGATGGCGAGCAGTACTTC
CASSQTTSGDGEQYF
>TRBV7-9|few|TRBJ1-2|-|13
TGTGCCAGCAGCTTGACAGATAACTATGGCTACACCTTC
CASSLTDNYGYTF
>TRBV29-1|medium-sized|TRBJ2-3|-|15
TGCAGCGTCCCCCCTCGGTCCCAAGGCCCAGATACGCAGTATTTT
CSVPPRSQGPDTQYF
>TRBV29-1|-|TRBJ2-1|-|12
TGCAGCGTTGAAGAACGGGGAAATAAGCAGTTCTTC
CSVEERGNKQFF
>TRBV10-3|few|TRBJ2-5|-|17
TGTGCCATCAGTGAGTCTGGCCGTACCCCCACTTCGGAGACCCAGTACTTC
CAISESGRTPTSETQYF
>TRBV30|many|TRBJ2-7|-|12
TGTGCCTGGACATCGGATGCCTACGAGCAGTACTTC
CAWTSDAYEQYF
>TRBV28|few|TRBJ2-2|-|13
TGTGCCAGCAGTTTAGGGCAGACCGGGGAGCTGTTTTTT
CASSLGQTGELFF
>TRBV2|many|TRBJ2-4|-|15
TGCGCCAGCAGTGAAATGGTAGATCCCAAAAACATTCAGTACTTC
CASSEMVDPKNIQYF
>TRBV6-5|many|TRBJ2-7|TRBD1|17
TGTGCCAGCACGGCTTGGGGGGGTGGGACAGGGTCATACGAGCAGTACTTC
CASTAWGGGTGSYEQYF
>TRBV20-1|many|TRBJ2-7|-|15
TGCAGTGCTAGAGGTACGGCGGGGAGCTCCTACGAGCAGTACTTC
CSARGTAGSSYEQYF
>TRBV30|many|TRBJ2-3|TRBD2|16
TGTGCCTGGAGACAACTAGCGGGATCAAACACAGATACGCAGTATTTT
CAWRQLAGSNTDTQYF
>TRBV7-9|many|TRBJ1-1|-|13
TGTGCCAGCAGCTTACTTAAGGGGAATGAAGCTTTCTTT
CASSLLKGNEAFF
>TRBV7-6|-|TRBJ2-7|-|12
TGTGCCAGCAGCTCGTTTGCTTACGAGCAGTACTTC
CASSSFAYEQYF
>TRBV20-1|once|TRBJ2-7|-|15
TGCAGTGCTAGAGATCACCTACAGCGGTCCTACGAGCAGTACTTC
CSARDHLQRSYEQYF
>TRBV6-6|-|TRBJ2-5|-|16
TGTGCCAGCAGCCCTCTAGCGAGAGGTCCGGGGGAGACCCAGTACTTC
CASSPLARGPGETQYF